This passage covers 26 T cell receptor beta chains from one sample sequenced in a study of T cell responses to AZD1222 COVID-19 vaccine. Sequencing used immunoSEQ multiplex PCR; TCRdb keeps in-frame clones, though not all of them. The data contain 100,000 or so clones, about 88% of them singletons. The sequencing here drew on peripheral blood, taken on day 0 of AZD1222 vaccination. These receptors came from an adult in good health.

The chain joins TRBV3-1 (or the pseudogene TRBV3-2) to TRBJ2-7; 11 bases are a match to TRBD2. Germline V CDR1 and CDR2: LGHDT, YNNKEL (reference sequence). J lost 2 bases, V lost 3 bases, and 9 bases had no gene match. The CDR3 is 17 residues long. CDR3 region: CASSHDYRLAGTYEQYF. The DNA of the CDR3 is TGTGCCAGCAGCCACGACTACAGACTAGCGGGAACCTACGAGCAGTACTTC.

The chain is built from TRBV6-2 or TRBV6-3 and TRBJ1-5; D is undetermined. V was pared by 0 bases and J by 4 bases, with 7 bases between. The CDR3 has 14 amino acids. CDR1 and CDR2 (germline): MNHEY, SVGEGT. Here the CDR3 reads CASSYSRINQPQHF. The CDR3 bases are TGTGCCAGCAGTTACTCCCGAATTAATCAGCCCCAGCATTTT.

The chain couples TRBV3-1 (or the pseudogene TRBV3-2) to TRBJ1-1; D is possibly TRBD1 (6 bases). Germline lookup yields CDR1 LGHDT and CDR2 YNNKEL (reference sequence). The CDR3 extends over 13 amino acids. V was pared by 7 bases and J by 4 bases, with 13 bases between. CDR3 protein: CASKRGGRTEAFF. In nucleotides, the CDR3 is TGTGCCAGCAAACGGGGGGGGCGCACTGAAGCTTTCTTT.

The rearrangement uses TRBV24-1 and TRBJ1-1; D may be TRBD1 (5 bases). Trimming pared 6 bases from V and 7 bases from J, leaving 14 bases between. The CDR3 has 13 residues. Germline CDR1 KGHDR, CDR2 SFDVKD. CDR3 in DNA: TGTGCCACCAGTACCTCCCGGGGGAATGAAGCTTTCTTT. It specifies CATSTSRGNEAFF.

This clone occurred once. This rearrangement joins TRBV19 to TRBJ1-5, with D perhaps matching TRBD1 (5 bases). CDR3 size: 14 residues. Trimming shortened V by 3 bases and J by 6 bases, and 12 bases separated the two germline ends. Germline CDR1 reads LNHDA; CDR2 reads SQIVND (reference sequence). CDR3 residues: CASSIGRGPQPQHF. The CDR3 bases are TGTGCCAGTAGTATTGGTAGGGGCCCTCAGCCCCAGCATTTT.

In its sample, this clone was seen a few times. This sequence joins TRBV6-5 and TRBJ1-2; 7 positions agree with TRBD1. Germline V gene data show CDR1 as MNHEY and CDR2 as SVGAGI. This CDR3 is built from 12 residues. V shed 7 bases, J shed 8 bases, and the junction held 7 bases outside the gene matches. The CDR3 DNA follows: TGTGCCAGCACCCAGACAGGGTACGGCTACACCTTC. Translating gives CASTQTGYGYTF.

The chain carries TRBV29-1 and TRBJ1-2; 7 nucleotides align to TRBD1. The ends lost 3 bases at V and 7 bases at J; junction bases unmatched: 8. This CDR3 comprises 13 residues. CDR1 and CDR2 from the germline V gene are SQVTM and ANQGSEA. CDR3 sequence (DNA): TGCAGCGTTGAGGGCAGGGGGATAGGTGGCTACACCTTC. Its translation is CSVEGRGIGGYTF.

The rearrangement joins TRBV7-9 to TRBJ2-6; tentatively, D is TRBD1 (5 bases). The V gene lost 5 bases and the J gene lost 0 bases, with 23 bases spanning the gap. CDR1 is SEHNR, CDR2 FQNEAQ, per germline (reference sequence). The CDR3 loop spans 20 amino acids. The chain's CDR3 is CASSTGLVGADPSGANVLTF. CDR3 coding DNA: TGTGCCAGCAGCACTGGGTTGGTTGGGGCTGACCCCTCTGGGGCCAACGTCCTGACTTTC.

V usage is TRBV7-3 and J usage is TRBJ2-2; either TRBD1 or TRBD2 may supply D (5 bases each). Germline values: CDR1 SGHTA, CDR2 FQGTGA. CDR3 length: 14 residues. V lost 4 bases to trimming and J lost 6 bases, with 12 bases between them. The CDR3 sequence: CASSSGTLPGELFF. The CDR3 nucleotides read TGTGCCAGCAGCTCAGGGACCCTCCCCGGGGAGCTGTTTTTT.

The chain joins TRBV10-3 to TRBJ1-2, with D perhaps matching TRBD1 (5 bases). Trimming shortened V by 3 bases and J by 6 bases, and 11 bases separated the two germline ends. Germline loops: CDR1 ENHRY, CDR2 SYGVKD. The CDR3 length is 13 residues. The CDR3 is CAISDPGPHGYTF. CDR3 sequence (DNA): TGTGCCATCAGTGACCCGGGGCCGCATGGCTACACCTTC.

This chain joins TRBV12-3 or TRBV12-4 and TRBJ1-2, with unresolved D. The CDR3 consists of 13 residues. The ends were cut back, 6 bases at V and 7 bases at J, with 15 bases in the middle. CDR3 nucleotides: TGTGCCAGCAGCCCCCTTGAAGATGTTGGCTACACCTTC. Its translation is CASSPLEDVGYTF.

The chain combines TRBV6-1 with TRBJ1-1; D uncertain. The CDR3 runs to 13 residues. V lost 2 bases, J lost 0 bases, and 4 bases lay in between. Germline lookup yields CDR1 MNHNS and CDR2 SASEGT. The CDR3 nucleotides are TGTGCCAGCAGTGAATTCATGAACACTGAAGCTTTCTTT. Protein product: CASSEFMNTEAFF.

V and J are TRBV20-1 and TRBJ1-3; no firm D call. The CDR3 runs to 11 residues. The V end was cut by 5 bases, the J end by 0 bases, with 2 bases between. In germline, CDR1 is DFQATT, CDR2 SNEGSKA (reference sequence). In DNA form, the CDR3 reads TGCAGTGCTCACTCTGGAAACACCATATATTTT. This translates into CSAHSGNTIYF.

This clone was counted once. V usage is TRBV10-3 and J usage is TRBJ2-7, with TRBD1 matching 9 bases. V dropped 0 bases and J dropped 4; count of bases not matched to a gene: 4. Germline CDR1 ENHRY, CDR2 SYGVKD. This CDR3 has 15 amino acids. The CDR3 DNA sequence: TGTGCCATCAGTGAGTCGGGACAGGGTAGTTACGAGCAGTACTTC. Translation: CAISESGQGSYEQYF.

The chain links TRBV7-9 to TRBJ2-5, with D unresolved. From germline, CDR1 is SEHNR and CDR2 FQNEAQ (reference sequence). V was pared by 5 bases and J by 2 bases, with 12 bases between. The CDR3 spans 14 residues. This CDR3 reads CASSAYREQETQYF. The CDR3 DNA sequence: TGTGCCAGCAGCGCCTACAGAGAACAAGAGACCCAGTACTTC.

CDR3 protein: CASSLDFAGGAYEQYF. CDR3 DNA: TGCGCCAGCAGCTTGGACTTTGCGGGGGGCGCCTACGAGCAGTACTTC. This chain uses TRBV5-1 with TRBJ2-7; TRBD2 matches at 8 bases. The CDR3 covers 16 residues. Germline trimming cut 0 bases from V and 2 bases from J; bases unmatched to any gene: 7. The germline CDR1 and CDR2 sequences are SGHRS and YFSETQ. The entire variable domain, with the rest obtained from reference TRBV5-1 and TRBJ2-7, is as follows: KAGVTQTPRYLIKTRGQQVTLSCSPISGHRSVSWYQQTPGQGLQFLFEYFSETQRNKGNFPGRFSGRQFSNSRSEMNVSTLELGDSALYLCASSLDFAGGAYEQYFGPGTRLTVT.

This chain links TRBV6-6 with TRBJ1-1; tentative D call: TRBD1 (5 bases). Trimming took 0 bases from V and 1 from J, leaving 12 bases between them. The CDR3 length is 16 residues. The germline V gene encodes CDR1 MNHNY and CDR2 SVGAGI (reference sequence). The CDR3 sequence: CASSYSARGGNTEAFF. The CDR3 DNA is TGTGCCAGCAGTTACTCTGCACGCGGGGGGAACACTGAAGCTTTCTTT.

V and J are TRBV6-4 and TRBJ2-3; TRBD2 matches 13 bases. V lost 6 bases and J lost 2; bases outside the gene matches: 8. The CDR3 length is 17 residues. CDR1 and CDR2 from the germline V gene are MRHNA and SNTAGT. The CDR3 DNA reads TGTGCCAGCAGAACCGGGACTAGCGGGGCTTACACAGATACGCAGTATTTT. This encodes CASRTGTSGAYTDTQYF.

The rearrangement uses TRBV20-1 and TRBJ2-1, with D perhaps TRBD2 (6 bases). The CDR3 length is 11 residues. In germline, CDR1 is DFQATT, CDR2 SNEGSKA (reference sequence). V gave up 0 bases and J gave up 15 bases, with 12 bases separating them. The CDR3 here is CSAREGRKSFF. The CDR3 DNA is TGCAGTGCTAGAGAAGGGAGGAAGTCGTTCTTC.

Here the CDR3 DNA reads TGTGCCAGCAGCCAGGATCGATACGGGGGGCTTGATGAGACCCAGTACTTC. It is translated as CASSQDRYGGLDETQYF. This chain uses TRBV5-4 with TRBJ2-5; possibly TRBD2 for D (7 bases). Germline V CDR1 and CDR2: SGHNT, YYREEE (reference sequence). V gave up 4 bases and J gave up 5 bases, with 24 bases separating them. This CDR3 is built from 17 residues.

This clone was counted a few times. The chain is built from TRBV30 and TRBJ1-1; 7 nucleotides match TRBD1. Per the germline V gene, CDR1 is GTSNPN and CDR2 is SVGIG (reference sequence). The CDR3 consists of 13 residues. The J segment lost 1 base and the V segment lost 4 bases, leaving 3 bases of the junction unmatched. Here the CDR3 DNA reads TGTGCCTGGAAGTGGACAGGGAACACTGAAGCTTTCTTT. This encodes CAWKWTGNTEAFF.

The rearrangement uses TRBV6-5 and TRBJ1-5, with TRBD1 matching 8 bases. This CDR3 has 14 residues. V lost 6 bases, J lost 11 bases, and 12 bases stayed unmatched. The germline CDR1 and CDR2 sequences are MNHEY and SVGAGI. CDR3 region: CASSADRVAKAQHF. The CDR3, as DNA: TGTGCCAGCAGCGCGGACAGGGTTGCCAAAGCCCAGCATTTT.

CDR3 bases: TGTGCCAGCAGCCCTGAGACATTCTCCTACGAGCAGTACTTC. Translated: CASSPETFSYEQYF. The chain links TRBV27 to TRBJ2-7; D call uncertain. The CDR3 contains 14 residues. The V end lost 6 bases, the J end lost 0 bases, and 12 bases lay between the germline ends. Germline V lookup: CDR1 MNHEY, CDR2 SMNVEV (reference sequence).

The J gene is TRBJ1-2, the V gene TRBV7-8; possible D gene TRBD1, 5 bases. The CDR3 has 13 amino acids. Germline V gene sequence: CDR1 SGHVS, CDR2 FQNEAQ. Trimming left V 5 bases short and J 2 bases short, with 9 bases between. The CDR3 DNA is TGTGCCAGCAGCCCCAGGGTCAACTATGGCTACACCTTC. Translation gives CASSPRVNYGYTF.

The genes are TRBV6-5 and TRBJ2-7; TRBD2 agrees at 8 bases. V was pared by 6 bases and J by 0 bases, with 7 bases of the junction left unmatched. Looked up from germline, CDR1 is MNHEY and CDR2 is SVGAGI. The CDR3 length is 15 residues. DNA of the CDR3: TGTGCCAGCAGCAACACCGGGACTAGCTCCTACGAGCAGTACTTC. It specifies CASSNTGTSSYEQYF.

The CDR3 spells CASSLPQGIKETQYF. The CDR3 DNA is TGTGCCAGCAGTTTACCCCAGGGGATCAAGGAGACCCAGTACTTC. This sequence joins TRBV28 and TRBJ2-5, with D tentatively TRBD1 (6 bases). The CDR3 is 15 amino acids. Germline assignment: CDR1 MDHEN and CDR2 SYDVKM. Deletions cut 2 bases from V and 5 bases from J, with 15 bases between.